This T cell receptor (beta chain) was obtained from a study of blood T cell repertoires in COVID-19. The overall study: Sites in the United States, Italy and Spain provided acute and convalescent COVID-19 samples. PBMCs, B-cell-depleted T cells, or T cells provided the cDNA or gDNA that made up the material.

Original analysis: Cell counts per sample came from amplifying reference gene primers. Repertoires were generated with immunoSEQ multiplex PCR, while TCRdb's copy carries only in-frame clones and drops some. V and J calls and clone size are those listed in that table; D and trimming were worked out from the DNA. Altogether about 33,000 clones are present, more than 85% being singletons, with the ten largest covering roughly 12%. Per germline, CDR1 MDHEN and CDR2 SYDVKM. The CDR3 is 13 residues long. V lost 3 bases, J lost 5 bases, and 8 bases lay in between. The chain combines TRBV28 with TRBJ1-5, with D uncertain. Sequenced input: peripheral blood. This TCR came from a human donor in a cohort sampled during active COVID-19. CDR3 DNA sequence: TGTGCCAGCAGTTTTCCATTAGATCAGCCCCAGCATTTT. This sequence encodes CASSFPLDQPQHF.